A selection of T cell receptor beta chains follows, all from one sample in a study of blood T cells in healthy people across ages. MiXCR, applied by TCRdb to the 5' RACE reads, yields one record per CDR3 protein. The sample contains about 1,400,000 distinct CDR3 sequences, approximately 40% of which appear only once. Specimen: blood. The receptor set was obtained from a woman under 30 in good health. Each CDR3 is given with its conserved first and last residue. The D gene is left open where the match is weak. The size field is filled for only some rows; it gives once, few, many or a size class.

V gene: TRBV5-1; D gene: TRBD2; clone size: NA; J gene: TRBJ2-3; CDR3 protein: CASSGRERTDTQYF; CDR3 DNA: TGCGCCAGCAGCGGGCGGGAGCGCACAGATACGCAGTATTTT
V gene: TRBV20-1; D gene: NA; clone size: few; J gene: TRBJ1-6; CDR3 protein: CSARDRRGDSPLHF; CDR3 DNA: TGCAGTGCTAGAGATCGGAGGGGGGATTCACCCCTCCACTTT
V gene: TRBV10-2; D gene: NA; clone size: NA; J gene: TRBJ2-7; CDR3 protein: CASRSGSPYEQYF; CDR3 DNA: TGCGCCAGCAGGTCCGGCAGTCCCTACGAGCAGTACTTC
V gene: TRBV4-1; D gene: TRBD2; clone size: NA; J gene: TRBJ2-1; CDR3 protein: CASSQVPSGFYNEQFF; CDR3 DNA: TGCGCCAGCAGCCAAGTTCCTAGCGGATTCTACAATGAGCAGTTCTTC
V gene: TRBV20-1; D gene: TRBD2; clone size: few; J gene: TRBJ2-1; CDR3 protein: CSALRTSGTLSSYNEQFF; CDR3 DNA: TGCAGTGCTTTACGGACTAGCGGGACCTTGAGCTCCTACAATGAGCAGTTCTTC
V gene: TRBV11-2; D gene: NA; clone size: NA; J gene: TRBJ1-5; CDR3 protein: CASSLGSRGGPHQPQHF; CDR3 DNA: TGTGCCAGCAGCTTAGGGTCCAGGGGCGGACCCCATCAGCCCCAGCATTTT
V gene: TRBV20-1; D gene: NA; clone size: NA; J gene: TRBJ1-4; CDR3 protein: CSAREKQLFF; CDR3 DNA: TGCAGTGCTAGAGAAAAGCAACTGTTTTTT
V gene: TRBV10-3; D gene: TRBD1; clone size: few; J gene: TRBJ2-5; CDR3 protein: CAIRTPGQQETQYF; CDR3 DNA: TGTGCCATCAGGACCCCGGGACAGCAAGAGACCCAGTACTTC
V gene: TRBV6-6; D gene: NA; clone size: few; J gene: TRBJ1-3; CDR3 protein: CASSYRTVSGNTIYF; CDR3 DNA: TGTGCCAGCAGTTACCGGACAGTCTCTGGAAACACCATATATTTT
V gene: TRBV2; D gene: NA; clone size: once; J gene: TRBJ2-3; CDR3 protein: CASSRTRDPREGTQYF; CDR3 DNA: TGTGCCAGCAGCCGGACCCGGGACCCCCGTGAGGGTACGCAGTATTTT
V gene: TRBV5-1; D gene: NA; clone size: NA; J gene: TRBJ2-7; CDR3 protein: CASSLGAGNAYEQYF; CDR3 DNA: TGCGCCAGCAGCTTGGGCGCAGGGAACGCCTACGAGCAGTACTTC
V gene: TRBV12-3/TRBV12-4; D gene: NA; clone size: few; J gene: TRBJ2-4; CDR3 protein: CASNGLRDGHNKNIQYF; CDR3 DNA: TGTGCCAGCAATGGTCTGAGGGACGGACACAATAAAAACATTCAGTACTTC
V gene: TRBV25-1; D gene: TRBD1; clone size: few; J gene: TRBJ1-4; CDR3 protein: CASSVMGQLNEKLFF; CDR3 DNA: TGTGCCAGCAGTGTTATGGGACAGCTTAATGAAAAACTGTTTTTT
V gene: TRBV4-1; D gene: NA; clone size: NA; J gene: TRBJ1-4; CDR3 protein: CASSQLPAGQGEKLFF; CDR3 DNA: TGCGCCAGCAGCCAACTCCCCGCAGGGCAGGGAGAAAAACTGTTTTTT
V gene: TRBV2; D gene: NA; clone size: few; J gene: TRBJ2-1; CDR3 protein: CASGRRGGGYNEQFF; CDR3 DNA: TGTGCCAGCGGTCGCAGGGGTGGAGGGTACAATGAGCAGTTCTTC
V gene: TRBV2; D gene: TRBD1; clone size: NA; J gene: TRBJ2-1; CDR3 protein: CASGQGINNEQFF; CDR3 DNA: TGTGCCAGCGGACAGGGGATCAACAATGAGCAGTTCTTC
V gene: TRBV10-3; D gene: TRBD1; clone size: NA; J gene: TRBJ2-2; CDR3 protein: CANGQGGTGELFF; CDR3 DNA: TGTGCCAACGGACAGGGAGGCACCGGGGAGCTGTTTTTT
V gene: TRBV11-2; D gene: TRBD1; clone size: NA; J gene: TRBJ2-6; CDR3 protein: CASSLGQGFGGANVLTF; CDR3 DNA: TGTGCCAGCAGCTTAGGACAGGGTTTCGGCGGGGCCAACGTCCTGACTTTC
V gene: TRBV10-3; D gene: TRBD2; clone size: NA; J gene: TRBJ2-3; CDR3 protein: CAARVSGTSGDTQYF; CDR3 DNA: TGTGCCGCCAGAGTCTCTGGGACTAGCGGAGATACGCAGTATTTT
V gene: TRBV12-3/TRBV12-4; D gene: NA; clone size: few; J gene: TRBJ2-5; CDR3 protein: CASSPSPTGGETQYF; CDR3 DNA: TGTGCCAGCAGTCCTTCCCCGACCGGGGGAGAGACCCAGTACTTC
V gene: TRBV7-9; D gene: TRBD1; clone size: few; J gene: TRBJ2-7; CDR3 protein: CASSHPDRGSHYEQYF; CDR3 DNA: TGTGCCAGCAGCCACCCCGACAGGGGGTCTCACTACGAGCAGTACTTC
V gene: TRBV20-1; D gene: NA; clone size: NA; J gene: TRBJ2-7; CDR3 protein: CSASRGKIDEQYF; CDR3 DNA: TGCAGTGCTAGTAGGGGGAAGATCGACGAGCAGTACTTC
V gene: TRBV5-1; D gene: NA; clone size: few; J gene: TRBJ1-6; CDR3 protein: CASSFTQAPSSPLHF; CDR3 DNA: TGCGCCAGCAGCTTTACCCAGGCTCCCTCTTCACCCCTCCACTTT
V gene: TRBV4-2; D gene: TRBD2; clone size: NA; J gene: TRBJ2-1; CDR3 protein: CASSRNPGGLASYNEQFF; CDR3 DNA: TGTGCCAGCAGCCGGAACCCTGGAGGACTAGCATCCTACAATGAGCAGTTCTTC
V gene: TRBV19; D gene: NA; clone size: NA; J gene: TRBJ2-5; CDR3 protein: CASGTETQYF; CDR3 DNA: TGTGCCAGTGGTACAGAGACCCAGTACTTC
V gene: TRBV9; D gene: TRBD2; clone size: NA; J gene: TRBJ2-1; CDR3 protein: CASSDGLVWNEQFF; CDR3 DNA: TGTGCCAGCAGTGATGGACTAGTTTGGAATGAGCAGTTCTTC
V gene: TRBV10-3; D gene: TRBD1; clone size: NA; J gene: TRBJ2-7; CDR3 protein: CAISATGDEQYF; CDR3 DNA: TGTGCCATCAGCGCCACAGGGGACGAGCAGTACTTC
V gene: TRBV21-1; D gene: NA; clone size: few; J gene: TRBJ2-4; CDR3 protein: CASSKGGNIQYF; CDR3 DNA: TGTGCCAGCAGCAAGGGAGGGAACATTCAGTACTTC
V gene: TRBV20-1; D gene: NA; clone size: NA; J gene: TRBJ1-3; CDR3 protein: CSAGVGGRLENTIYF; CDR3 DNA: TGCAGTGCTGGCGTTGGGGGACGGCTGGAAAACACCATATATTTT
V gene: TRBV6-2/TRBV6-3; D gene: NA; clone size: NA; J gene: TRBJ2-1; CDR3 protein: CASSYSRAPSSYNEQFF; CDR3 DNA: TGTGCCAGCAGTTACAGTCGAGCGCCGAGCTCCTACAATGAGCAGTTCTTC
V gene: TRBV29-1; D gene: TRBD1; clone size: few; J gene: TRBJ1-5; CDR3 protein: CSGRDRELSNQPQHF; CDR3 DNA: TGCAGCGGCCGGGACAGGGAACTTAGCAATCAGCCCCAGCATTTT
V gene: TRBV27; D gene: NA; clone size: NA; J gene: TRBJ1-2; CDR3 protein: CASSLSPRGTDYGYTF; CDR3 DNA: TGTGCCAGCAGTTTAAGCCCAAGAGGGACCGACTATGGCTACACCTTC
V gene: TRBV29-1; D gene: TRBD2; clone size: NA; J gene: TRBJ2-1; CDR3 protein: CSVGGGTKREQFF; CDR3 DNA: TGCAGCGTGGGCGGGGGGACCAAGAGGGAGCAGTTCTTC
V gene: TRBV20-1; D gene: TRBD1; clone size: NA; J gene: TRBJ2-7; CDR3 protein: CSVPGQTYEQYF; CDR3 DNA: TGCAGTGTGCCGGGACAGACCTACGAGCAGTACTTC
V gene: TRBV6-5; D gene: NA; clone size: few; J gene: TRBJ2-6; CDR3 protein: CASSYWQSSGANVLTF; CDR3 DNA: TGTGCCAGCAGTTACTGGCAGAGCTCTGGGGCCAACGTCCTGACTTTC
V gene: TRBV7-9; D gene: TRBD1; clone size: few; J gene: TRBJ1-2; CDR3 protein: CASSLLTGADYGYTF; CDR3 DNA: TGTGCCAGCAGCTTATTGACAGGGGCGGACTATGGCTACACCTTC
V gene: TRBV14; D gene: NA; clone size: NA; J gene: TRBJ2-3; CDR3 protein: CASSQGGGSFMGTQYF; CDR3 DNA: TGTGCCAGCAGCCAAGGGGGAGGTAGCTTCATGGGAACGCAGTATTTT
V gene: TRBV20-1; D gene: TRBD2; clone size: NA; J gene: TRBJ2-7; CDR3 protein: CSASPSGWREQYF; CDR3 DNA: TGCAGTGCTAGCCCTAGCGGGTGGAGGGAGCAGTACTTC
V gene: TRBV10-3; D gene: NA; clone size: NA; J gene: TRBJ2-1; CDR3 protein: CAISESRGEAKETQFF; CDR3 DNA: TGTGCCATCAGTGAGTCGAGGGGGGAGGCCAAAGAGACCCAGTTCTTC
V gene: TRBV20-1; D gene: TRBD1; clone size: NA; J gene: TRBJ1-1; CDR3 protein: CSARDGQGTTEAFF; CDR3 DNA: TGCAGTGCTAGAGACGGACAGGGAACCACTGAAGCTTTCTTT
V gene: TRBV4-1; D gene: TRBD1; clone size: NA; J gene: TRBJ2-7; CDR3 protein: CASSQTGQDLEQYF; CDR3 DNA: TGCGCCAGCAGCCAAACAGGACAGGACTTGGAGCAGTACTTC
V gene: TRBV20-1; D gene: NA; clone size: few; J gene: TRBJ2-7; CDR3 protein: CSAKKGVSDAYEQYF; CDR3 DNA: TGCAGTGCTAAAAAAGGAGTAAGTGACGCCTACGAGCAGTACTTC
V gene: TRBV6-2/TRBV6-3; D gene: TRBD2; clone size: NA; J gene: TRBJ2-3; CDR3 protein: CASSSPGLAGKQGDTQYF; CDR3 DNA: TGTGCCAGCAGCTCCCCAGGACTAGCTGGCAAGCAGGGGGATACGCAGTATTTT
V gene: TRBV4-2; D gene: NA; clone size: NA; J gene: TRBJ2-7; CDR3 protein: CASSQERDTYYEQYF; CDR3 DNA: TGTGCCAGCAGCCAAGAAAGGGACACCTACTACGAGCAGTACTTC
V gene: TRBV20-1; D gene: NA; clone size: NA; J gene: TRBJ2-7; CDR3 protein: CSASPRLSYEQYF; CDR3 DNA: TGCAGTGCTAGTCCTAGACTCTCCTACGAGCAGTACTTC
V gene: TRBV20-1; D gene: NA; clone size: NA; J gene: TRBJ1-2; CDR3 protein: CSAKGVHYAYTF; CDR3 DNA: TGCAGTGCTAAAGGAGTTCACTATGCCTACACCTTC
V gene: TRBV27; D gene: NA; clone size: many; J gene: TRBJ1-5; CDR3 protein: CASRGGNQPQHF; CDR3 DNA: TGTGCCAGCAGAGGGGGGAATCAGCCCCAGCATTTT
V gene: TRBV20-1; D gene: NA; clone size: NA; J gene: TRBJ2-1; CDR3 protein: CSARVSPVNEQFF; CDR3 DNA: TGCAGTGCTAGAGTATCGCCGGTAAATGAGCAGTTCTTC
V gene: TRBV6-5; D gene: TRBD1; clone size: NA; J gene: TRBJ2-7; CDR3 protein: CASSSGTATTRQYF; CDR3 DNA: TGTGCCAGCAGTTCCGGGACAGCGACTACGAGGCAGTACTTC
V gene: TRBV27; D gene: NA; clone size: NA; J gene: TRBJ1-2; CDR3 protein: CASSFAGGNYGYTF; CDR3 DNA: TGTGCCAGCAGTTTTGCGGGGGGTAACTATGGCTACACCTTC
V gene: TRBV20-1; D gene: NA; clone size: NA; J gene: TRBJ1-2; CDR3 protein: CSAARDGSYTF; CDR3 DNA: TGCAGTGCTGCCAGGGACGGGTCCTACACCTTC
V gene: TRBV28; D gene: TRBD2; clone size: NA; J gene: TRBJ2-7; CDR3 protein: CASIPGTISGVSEQYF; CDR3 DNA: TGTGCCAGCATTCCGGGGACGATTAGCGGGGTAAGCGAGCAGTACTTC